The clone carrying this TCR beta chain has more than one count but fewer than ten. One junction end disagrees with the germline gene, perhaps due to a read error. This entry is derived from a study of read filtering for tumor transcriptome and immune sequencing. Study as a whole: The cohort had about 16 men and about 15 women aged about 45 to 80, mean about 67 years.

The CDR3 spans 15 residues. CDR1 MNHEY and CDR2 SVGAGI come from the germline V gene. From 300 to 450 ng of RNA, a library with molecular barcoded alpha/delta and beta/gamma adaptors was made. TCRdb recomputed calls from the reads with MiXCR, one row per CDR3 protein. Among 100,000 to 150,000 distinct CDR3 sequences listed, 13% were seen once. Bone marrow was sampled from every patient at the time of active disease. The receptor was derived from a donor aged 40 or over with multiple myeloma. The V gene is TRBV6-5, the J gene TRBJ2-1; tentatively, D is TRBD1 or TRBD2 (5 bases each). Specimen: a population of CD138-negative cells sorted from bone marrow. CDR3 sequence reads: CASSYGASSYNEQLF. The CDR3 DNA follows: TGTGCCAGCAGTTACGGGGCTAGCTCCTACAATGAGCAGCTCTTC.